This T cell receptor (beta chain) is drawn from a study of T cell repertoires in cytomegalovirus infection. As for the study in general: CMV infection together with matching HLA type was indicated by public TCR beta signatures. Study results and caveats: Based on cumulative public TCR beta family frequency, carriers of CMV plus the relevant HLA were identified.

Trimming left V 3 bases short and J 1 base short, with 16 bases between. The CDR3 spans 17 residues. TCRdb analysed the reads with MiXCR anew, one entry per CDR3 protein. Here the sample spans 200,000 to 250,000 distinct CDR3 sequences, about 7% being singletons. In this sample, this clonotype turned up many times. Its matching antigen is unknown. Sample: PBMCs. The source is a human donor in good health (CMV status not recorded). Some clones in this sample may be carry-over from other donors' samples. This chain uses TRBV12-3 or TRBV12-4 with TRBJ2-1; possibly TRBD1 for D (5 bases). The CDR3 protein is CASSLLYRGLSYNEQFF. CDR3 nucleotides: TGTGCCAGCAGTTTGCTCTATAGGGGATTGTCCTACAATGAGCAGTTCTTC.